These T cell receptor beta chains were read from a single sample in a study of T-cell reconstitution after alpha-beta-depleted transplantation in children. TCRdb re-derived calls from the PCR reads in MiXCR, one entry per CDR3 protein. The table records about 130,000 distinct CDR3 sequences, 8% to 10% of them present only once. Here the sequenced sample was PBMCs, mostly from graft donor cells, taken 180 days after TCRalphabeta/CD19-depleted stem cell transplant. All receptors come from a girl less than two years old who had a stem cell transplant for combined immunodeficiency, so the T cells may come from the graft donor. The CDR3 runs from the conserved cysteine through the conserved F or W. The D gene is left open where the match is weak. Expanded clones are given a class, and other clones once, few, many or no size at all.

j_gene: TRBJ2-7
v_gene: TRBV7-8
abundance: -
d_gene: -
CDR3aa: CASSLDGTTYEQYF
CDR3nt: TGTGCCAGCAGCTTAGATGGGACAACCTACGAGCAGTACTTC

j_gene: TRBJ2-7
v_gene: TRBV7-8
abundance: -
d_gene: -
CDR3aa: CASSPPGVPSYEQYF
CDR3nt: TGTGCCAGCAGCCCTCCGGGGGTACCTTCCTACGAGCAGTACTTC

j_gene: TRBJ1-5
v_gene: TRBV30
abundance: -
d_gene: -
CDR3aa: CAWSERGWQPQHF
CDR3nt: TGTGCCTGGAGTGAAAGGGGGTGGCAGCCCCAGCATTTT

j_gene: TRBJ2-2
v_gene: TRBV20-1
abundance: -
d_gene: -
CDR3aa: CSARDPYRTGELFF
CDR3nt: TGCAGTGCTAGAGATCCCTATCGCACCGGGGAGCTGTTTTTT

j_gene: TRBJ2-5
v_gene: TRBV29-1
abundance: many
d_gene: -
CDR3aa: CSVVFGGAQETQYF
CDR3nt: TGCAGCGTTGTATTTGGCGGGGCTCAAGAGACCCAGTACTTC

j_gene: TRBJ1-2
v_gene: TRBV10-3
abundance: -
d_gene: -
CDR3aa: CAISGPFYGYTF
CDR3nt: TGTGCCATCAGTGGCCCCTTCTATGGCTACACCTTC

j_gene: TRBJ2-1
v_gene: TRBV12-3/TRBV12-4
abundance: many
d_gene: TRBD2
CDR3aa: CASRYRLAGYNEQFF
CDR3nt: TGTGCCAGCAGGTATAGGCTAGCGGGCTACAATGAGCAGTTCTTC

j_gene: TRBJ2-5
v_gene: TRBV20-1
abundance: few
d_gene: -
CDR3aa: CSARDLAGAQETQYF
CDR3nt: TGCAGTGCTAGAGATCTAGCCGGGGCACAAGAGACCCAGTACTTC

j_gene: TRBJ2-5
v_gene: TRBV4-3
abundance: -
d_gene: TRBD2
CDR3aa: CASSQDLGLAGGPDQETKYF
CDR3nt: TGCGCCAGCAGCCAAGATCTGGGGCTAGCGGGAGGGCCTGATCAAGAGACCAAGTACTTC

j_gene: TRBJ2-7
v_gene: TRBV5-1
abundance: -
d_gene: TRBD2
CDR3aa: CASSPRAERGGYEQYF
CDR3nt: TGCGCCAGCAGCCCCCGTGCGGAGCGGGGGGGCTACGAGCAGTACTTC

j_gene: TRBJ2-7
v_gene: TRBV5-1
abundance: few
d_gene: TRBD2
CDR3aa: CASNTRDYNIYEQYF
CDR3nt: TGCGCCAGCAACACCCGGGACTATAATATCTACGAGCAGTACTTC

j_gene: TRBJ1-2
v_gene: TRBV6-5
abundance: -
d_gene: -
CDR3aa: CASSYSGRGNGYTF
CDR3nt: TGTGCCAGCAGTTACTCGGGTCGGGGTAACGGCTACACCTTC

j_gene: TRBJ2-4
v_gene: TRBV6-2/TRBV6-3
abundance: -
d_gene: TRBD1
CDR3aa: CASSPGGVSKNIQYF
CDR3nt: TGTGCCAGCAGCCCAGGGGGCGTATCCAAAAACATTCAGTACTTC

j_gene: TRBJ2-3
v_gene: TRBV11-2
abundance: -
d_gene: -
CDR3aa: CASSLNPGPRDTQYF
CDR3nt: TGTGCCAGCAGCCTCAACCCGGGACCCCGAGATACGCAGTATTTT

j_gene: TRBJ2-2
v_gene: TRBV21-1
abundance: few
d_gene: -
CDR3aa: CASSKAGTVTSTGELFF
CDR3nt: TGTGCCAGCAGCAAAGCTGGGACAGTCACCTCGACCGGGGAGCTGTTTTTT

j_gene: TRBJ1-1
v_gene: TRBV5-5
abundance: many
d_gene: TRBD1
CDR3aa: CASSVPGTGEAFF
CDR3nt: TGTGCCAGCAGCGTACCCGGGACAGGGGAAGCTTTCTTT

j_gene: TRBJ1-1
v_gene: TRBV29-1
abundance: few
d_gene: -
CDR3aa: CSVKGGTEAFF
CDR3nt: TGCAGCGTAAAAGGGGGCACTGAAGCTTTCTTT

j_gene: TRBJ2-1
v_gene: TRBV20-1
abundance: many
d_gene: -
CDR3aa: CSARVLSSYNEQFF
CDR3nt: TGCAGTGCTAGAGTCTTAAGCTCCTACAATGAGCAGTTCTTC

j_gene: TRBJ2-1
v_gene: TRBV5-1
abundance: few
d_gene: -
CDR3aa: CASSTTSYPYNEQFF
CDR3nt: TGCGCCAGCAGCACTACTAGCTATCCATACAATGAGCAGTTCTTC

j_gene: TRBJ2-7
v_gene: TRBV21-1
abundance: few
d_gene: -
CDR3aa: CASAEIQGEPYEQYF
CDR3nt: TGTGCCAGCGCAGAAATTCAGGGAGAACCCTACGAGCAGTACTTC

j_gene: TRBJ2-3
v_gene: TRBV29-1
abundance: -
d_gene: TRBD1
CDR3aa: CSVAQGVHTDTQYF
CDR3nt: TGCAGCGTTGCCCAGGGGGTGCACACGGATACGCAGTATTTT

j_gene: TRBJ2-1
v_gene: TRBV18
abundance: -
d_gene: -
CDR3aa: CASSPMARGPSGNEQFF
CDR3nt: TGTGCCAGCTCACCGATGGCACGAGGGCCTTCTGGCAATGAGCAGTTCTTC

j_gene: TRBJ2-3
v_gene: TRBV12-3/TRBV12-4
abundance: -
d_gene: -
CDR3aa: CASSPGPFQPTDTQYF
CDR3nt: TGTGCCAGCAGTCCAGGACCCTTTCAGCCTACAGATACGCAGTATTTT

j_gene: TRBJ2-7
v_gene: TRBV11-2
abundance: -
d_gene: -
CDR3aa: CASSFGQGGPPRGFYEQYF
CDR3nt: TGTGCCAGCAGCTTTGGGCAGGGCGGGCCTCCCCGGGGGTTTTACGAGCAGTACTTC

j_gene: TRBJ1-1
v_gene: TRBV4-3
abundance: few
d_gene: -
CDR3aa: CASSATQSVDTEAFF
CDR3nt: TGCGCCAGCAGCGCTACACAATCCGTGGACACTGAAGCTTTCTTT

j_gene: TRBJ2-3
v_gene: TRBV6-2/TRBV6-3
abundance: few
d_gene: TRBD1
CDR3aa: CASSFRDREGADTQYF
CDR3nt: TGTGCCAGCAGTTTCCGGGACAGGGAAGGTGCAGATACGCAGTATTTT

j_gene: TRBJ2-5
v_gene: TRBV5-1
abundance: many
d_gene: -
CDR3aa: CASSLLGQQETQYF
CDR3nt: TGCGCCAGCAGCTTGCTCGGACAGCAAGAGACCCAGTACTTC

j_gene: TRBJ2-3
v_gene: TRBV20-1
abundance: -
d_gene: -
CDR3aa: CSARVADTQYF
CDR3nt: TGCAGTGCTAGAGTGGCAGATACGCAGTATTTT

j_gene: TRBJ1-1
v_gene: TRBV6-5
abundance: few
d_gene: TRBD1
CDR3aa: CASSSRTGLNTEAFF
CDR3nt: TGTGCCAGCAGTTCCCGGACAGGGTTGAACACTGAAGCTTTCTTT

j_gene: TRBJ2-1
v_gene: TRBV12-3/TRBV12-4
abundance: -
d_gene: -
CDR3aa: CASSPPVGRRHNEQFF
CDR3nt: TGTGCCAGCAGCCCCCCGGTTGGAAGAAGACACAATGAGCAGTTCTTC

j_gene: TRBJ2-1
v_gene: TRBV7-2
abundance: once
d_gene: -
CDR3aa: CASSITGVLSYNEKFF
CDR3nt: TGTGCCAGCAGCATCACAGGAGTTCTCTCCTACAATGAGAAGTTCTTC

j_gene: TRBJ2-2
v_gene: TRBV20-1
abundance: few
d_gene: TRBD1
CDR3aa: CSARGGSGTGELFF
CDR3nt: TGCAGTGCGCGAGGGGGCTCGGGCACCGGGGAGCTGTTTTTT

j_gene: TRBJ2-1
v_gene: TRBV10-3
abundance: -
d_gene: TRBD2
CDR3aa: CAISEPAGGREQFF
CDR3nt: TGTGCCATCAGTGAGCCAGCGGGGGGGCGTGAGCAGTTCTTC

j_gene: TRBJ1-1
v_gene: TRBV5-1
abundance: few
d_gene: TRBD1
CDR3aa: CASSTTGFTEAFF
CDR3nt: TGCGCCAGCAGCACGACAGGGTTCACTGAAGCTTTCTTT

j_gene: TRBJ2-6
v_gene: TRBV9
abundance: -
d_gene: -
CDR3aa: CASSVGRLQAGANVLTF
CDR3nt: TGTGCCAGCAGCGTAGGGAGACTCCAGGCTGGGGCCAACGTCCTGACTTTC

j_gene: TRBJ1-2
v_gene: TRBV5-1
abundance: -
d_gene: TRBD1
CDR3aa: CASSSGTGPGYGYTF
CDR3nt: TGCGCCAGCAGCTCTGGGACAGGTCCCGGATATGGCTACACCTTC

j_gene: TRBJ1-1
v_gene: TRBV20-1
abundance: few
d_gene: -
CDR3aa: CSARGGLAGTEAFF
CDR3nt: TGCAGTGCTAGGGGCGGACTTGCTGGCACTGAAGCTTTCTTT

j_gene: TRBJ2-2
v_gene: TRBV12-3/TRBV12-4
abundance: few
d_gene: -
CDR3aa: CASTPRRSNTGELFF
CDR3nt: TGTGCCAGCACCCCGAGGAGGTCGAACACCGGGGAGCTGTTTTTT

j_gene: TRBJ2-7
v_gene: TRBV5-5
abundance: few
d_gene: -
CDR3aa: CASSSQGGPYEQYF
CDR3nt: TGTGCCAGCAGTTCTCAGGGGGGTCCCTACGAGCAGTACTTC

j_gene: TRBJ2-4
v_gene: TRBV5-1
abundance: few
d_gene: TRBD2
CDR3aa: CASAPQVKERGLKNIQYF
CDR3nt: TGCGCCAGCGCACCCCAGGTTAAGGAGCGGGGTCTCAAAAACATTCAGTACTTC

j_gene: TRBJ2-7
v_gene: TRBV6-5
abundance: many
d_gene: TRBD1
CDR3aa: CASSNSGTVPYEQYF
CDR3nt: TGTGCCAGCAGTAACTCCGGGACAGTTCCCTACGAGCAGTACTTC

j_gene: TRBJ1-2
v_gene: TRBV9
abundance: few
d_gene: -
CDR3aa: CASSVVGDTRPYGYTF
CDR3nt: TGTGCCAGCAGCGTAGTAGGGGACACAAGGCCCTATGGCTACACCTTC

j_gene: TRBJ2-1
v_gene: TRBV6-2/TRBV6-3
abundance: few
d_gene: TRBD2
CDR3aa: CASSYSSRAGGLYNEQFF
CDR3nt: TGTGCCAGCAGTTACTCGTCCCGAGCGGGGGGGCTCTACAATGAGCAGTTCTTC

j_gene: TRBJ1-2
v_gene: TRBV6-2/TRBV6-3
abundance: many
d_gene: -
CDR3aa: CASNQLLFYGYTF
CDR3nt: TGTGCCAGCAACCAGCTGTTATTCTATGGCTACACCTTC

j_gene: TRBJ2-3
v_gene: TRBV7-8
abundance: -
d_gene: TRBD2
CDR3aa: CASSRLAGGYTDTQYF
CDR3nt: TGTGCCAGCAGTCGACTAGCGGGAGGGTACACAGATACGCAGTATTTT